This is a list of T cell receptor beta chains from one sample in a study of blood T cells in healthy people across ages. Each CDR3 protein is one row after TCRdb ran MiXCR on the 5' RACE reads. The sample lists 350,000 to 450,000 distinct CDR3 sequences, 45% to 65% seen once, with around 53% in the top ten. Sample: blood. These TCRs come from a man in his sixties in good health. Each CDR3 is given without its conserved first and last residue. A D gene is named only where the DNA matches it firmly.

TRBJ2-5	NA	TRBV5-1	ASSLDSQAKETQY
TRBJ2-7	NA	TRBV3-1	ASSRGGVSSYEQY
TRBJ2-1	TRBD1	TRBV29-1	STLTGGSYNEQF
TRBJ2-3	NA	TRBV12-3/TRBV12-4	ASSLGITDTQY
TRBJ1-6	NA	TRBV28	ASVGGSYNSPLH
TRBJ2-1	NA	TRBV11-2	ASSPAGNEQF
TRBJ2-1	TRBD2	TRBV20-1	SAQIRAGASYNEQF
TRBJ2-1	NA	TRBV7-3	ASSLGLAGPYNEQF
TRBJ2-5	NA	TRBV7-2	ASSLERIQETQY
TRBJ1-1	NA	TRBV20-1	SASPGTLNTEAF
TRBJ2-1	TRBD2	TRBV12-3/TRBV12-4	ASRELAGSHNEQF
TRBJ2-7	NA	TRBV3-1	ASSPDREIGGEQY
TRBJ2-1	NA	TRBV5-5	ASSLGTTNEQF
NA	TRBD2	TRBV28	ASSKHGDSGYPYEQY
TRBJ2-1	NA	TRBV7-8	ASSLGQESHNEQF
NA	TRBD1	TRBV12-3/TRBV12-4	ASSLTGTGRFEQY
TRBJ2-2	TRBD1	TRBV5-1	ASSPHGTDTGELF
TRBJ2-7	TRBD1	TRBV7-9	ASREGQGGEQY
TRBJ2-5	NA	TRBV7-3	ASSPGSEETQY
TRBJ2-7	TRBD1	TRBV5-6	ASSRRTGWHEQY
TRBJ2-5	TRBD1	TRBV28	ASSSQGPNETQY
TRBJ2-6	TRBD2	TRBV7-2	ASSGYGRVGSGANVLT
TRBJ2-7	TRBD1	TRBV4-1	ASSQTTGLGEQY
TRBJ2-3	TRBD2	TRBV7-6	ASSNAGGDTQY
TRBJ2-4	TRBD1	TRBV7-2	ASSLSPRGQAKNIQY
TRBJ2-1	TRBD2	TRBV10-3	AIRLTSGGDFNEQF
TRBJ2-7	TRBD1	TRBV27	ASSPDRTLDEQY
TRBJ2-1	NA	TRBV10-3	AISRDIDNEQY
TRBJ2-3	NA	TRBV15	ATSSGQITDTQY
TRBJ2-5	NA	TRBV27	ASLKGTLAY
TRBJ2-3	NA	TRBV10-3	AISEGLVADTQY
TRBJ2-1	TRBD2	TRBV29-1	SALSYTGGSYNEQF
TRBJ2-6	NA	TRBV27	ASRLRTVHSGANVLT
TRBJ2-3	TRBD2	TRBV29-1	SVDSGGRSTDTQY
TRBJ2-7	NA	TRBV20-1	SATDKTYEQY
TRBJ2-1	TRBD2	TRBV5-1	ASSLRTSGIGNEQF
TRBJ2-7	TRBD2	TRBV6-1	ASRQTGLADRAYEQY
TRBJ1-1	TRBD1	TRBV10-2	ASSGVTGGRRTEAF
TRBJ1-3	NA	TRBV6-6	ATKTDSGNTIY
TRBJ2-3	TRBD2	TRBV7-2	ASSSLSGRAIRTDTQY
TRBJ1-1	TRBD1	TRBV20-1	SASAGTGGNTEAF
TRBJ2-4	NA	TRBV29-1	SAAGAAKNIQY
TRBJ2-7	TRBD2	TRBV7-2	ASSLGRLAEYNEQY
TRBJ2-1	NA	TRBV6-2/TRBV6-3	ASTYWGAALGEQF
TRBJ2-2	TRBD2	TRBV29-1	SVEPPRSRAGGAGELF
TRBJ2-7	NA	TRBV11-1	ASSLDWSSYGQY
TRBJ2-5	NA	TRBV7-2	ASSFEHWGTQY
TRBJ2-7	TRBD2	TRBV20-1	SATGTSGTYEQY
TRBJ2-3	NA	TRBV6-5	ASSGAGRTDTQY
TRBJ2-1	NA	TRBV3-1	ASSQSGGSWGEQF
TRBJ2-3	NA	TRBV5-1	ASSPAPGADTQY
TRBJ2-7	TRBD2	TRBV20-1	SARAGGGSYEQY
TRBJ2-5	TRBD1	TRBV5-6	ASSSDREETQY
TRBJ2-1	TRBD2	TRBV10-3	AISDPSLAGGLNEQF
TRBJ1-1	NA	TRBV7-9	ASSWAATNTEAF
TRBJ2-5	NA	TRBV12-3/TRBV12-4	ASMTSQLQETQY